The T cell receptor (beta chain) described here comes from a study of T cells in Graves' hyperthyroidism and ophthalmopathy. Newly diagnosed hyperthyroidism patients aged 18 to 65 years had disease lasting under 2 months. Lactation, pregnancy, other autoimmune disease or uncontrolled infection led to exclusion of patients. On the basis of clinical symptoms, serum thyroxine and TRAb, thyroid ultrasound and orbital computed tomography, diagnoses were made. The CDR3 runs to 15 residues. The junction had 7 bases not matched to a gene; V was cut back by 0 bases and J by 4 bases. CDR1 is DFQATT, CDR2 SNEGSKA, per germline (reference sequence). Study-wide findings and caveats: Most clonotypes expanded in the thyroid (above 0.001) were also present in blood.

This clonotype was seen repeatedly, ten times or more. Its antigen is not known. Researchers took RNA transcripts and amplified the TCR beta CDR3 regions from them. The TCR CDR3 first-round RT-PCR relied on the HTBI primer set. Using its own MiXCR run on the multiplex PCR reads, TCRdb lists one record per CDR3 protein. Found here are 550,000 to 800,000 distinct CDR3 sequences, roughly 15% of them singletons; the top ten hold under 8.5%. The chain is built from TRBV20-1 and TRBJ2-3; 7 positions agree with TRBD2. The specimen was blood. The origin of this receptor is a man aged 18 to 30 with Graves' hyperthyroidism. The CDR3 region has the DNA TGCAGTGCTAGAGACCCAGCGGGATGGGCAGATACGCAGTATTTT. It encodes CSARDPAGWADTQYF.